These T cell receptor beta chains were read from a single sample in a study of shared clonotypes between healthy human individuals. Libraries were prepared by immunoSEQ multiplex PCR; TCRdb keeps only in-frame clonotypes and omits some of them. The sample lists about half a million clones, about 78% occurring once. The sample was PBMCs. The receptors derive from a woman aged 40 to 50 in good health. Some clones in this sample may be carry-over from other donors' samples. Both conserved end residues are part of each CDR3. D genes are given only for firm matches. Expanded clones are given a class, and other clones once, few, many or no size at all.

V gene	D gene	clone size	CDR3 length	J gene	CDR3 DNA	CDR3 protein
TRBV9	-	-	14	TRBJ2-3	TGTGCCAGCAACTGGGACGGGATCACAGATACGCAGTATTTT	CASNWDGITDTQYF
TRBV6-5	-	-	14	TRBJ2-3	TGTGCCAGCAGTTATCGGGAGCGTGGGGGAACGCAGTATTTT	CASSYRERGGTQYF
TRBV6-6	-	-	15	TRBJ1-1	TGTGCCAGCAGTTACGGAGGGGAGGCGAACACTGAAGCTTTCTTT	CASSYGGEANTEAFF
TRBV18	-	-	15	TRBJ2-3	TGTGCCAGCTCACAAGAGGGGATGTTGGGTGATACGCAGTATTTT	CASSQEGMLGDTQYF
TRBV7-2	-	-	12	TRBJ2-7	TGTGCCAGCAGCCGCGTAGCAAGCGAGCAGTACTTC	CASSRVASEQYF
TRBV2	-	-	13	TRBJ1-3	TGTGCCAGCACCAACACCGAGGAGGACACCATATATTTT	CASTNTEEDTIYF
TRBV30	TRBD2	-	15	TRBJ2-1	TGTGCCTGGAGTGTACTGGGCGGGAGTTGGAATGAGCAGTTCTTC	CAWSVLGGSWNEQFF
TRBV7-9	-	few	12	TRBJ1-1	TGTGCCAGCAGCTTAGTAAGCACTGAAGCTTTCTTT	CASSLVSTEAFF
TRBV30	TRBD1	-	14	TRBJ2-7	TGTGCCTGGAGGTCCGGGACAGGCAACTACGAGCAGTACTTC	CAWRSGTGNYEQYF
TRBV11-2	-	-	15	TRBJ2-3	TGTGCCAGCAGCCTAGGAAGGGCGCACACAGATACGCAGTATTTT	CASSLGRAHTDTQYF
TRBV29-1	TRBD1	-	14	TRBJ1-2	TGCAGCGTTTTAGTTCCGGGACAGCAAGGAAGCTACACCTTC	CSVLVPGQQGSYTF
TRBV15	-	-	13	TRBJ2-7	TGTGCCACCAGCAGAGAGGGAGGGGGCGAGCAGTACTTC	CATSREGGGEQYF
TRBV5-4	-	once	16	TRBJ2-2	TGTGCCAGCAGTAAGGATGGGGGGTTGTACACCGGGGAGCTGTTTTTT	CASSKDGGLYTGELFF
TRBV5-5	-	once	13	TRBJ2-7	TGTGCCAGCAGCCGACAGGTAGCCCCCGAGCAGTACTTC	CASSRQVAPEQYF
TRBV6-5	TRBD2	-	15	TRBJ2-3	TGTGCCAGCGCCGCCCGAGCGGGAGGACCAGATACGCAGTATTTT	CASAARAGGPDTQYF
TRBV19	-	-	11	TRBJ2-5	TGTGCCAGTAGTGAACAAGAGACCCAGTACTTC	CASSEQETQYF
TRBV11-2	TRBD1	-	14	TRBJ2-7	TGTGCCAGCAGCTTTGACAGGGGTTTCTACGAGCAGTACTTC	CASSFDRGFYEQYF
TRBV27	TRBD2	once	12	TRBJ2-7	TGTGCCAGCAGTTTGGGGGGGGACGAGCAGTACTTC	CASSLGGDEQYF
TRBV7-9	-	many	14	TRBJ2-3	TGTGCCAGCAGCGGAGTACGGGAGACAGATACGCAGTATTTT	CASSGVRETDTQYF
TRBV19	-	-	15	TRBJ2-4	TGTGCCAGTAGTCCCCGTTTGGGAACCAAAAACATTCAGTACTTC	CASSPRLGTKNIQYF
TRBV7-2	TRBD2	-	16	TRBJ2-1	TGTGCCAGCAGCTTAGTCGGGACTAGGGTTCCCAATGAGCAGTTCTTC	CASSLVGTRVPNEQFF
TRBV18	TRBD2	-	17	TRBJ2-3	TGTGCCAGCTCACTCCGGACTAGCGGGAGTCGGGTAGATACGCAGTATTTT	CASSLRTSGSRVDTQYF
TRBV19	TRBD1	-	16	TRBJ2-7	TGTGCCAGTAGTCGGGGTGGAGCAGGGGGAAAATACGAGCAGTACTTC	CASSRGGAGGKYEQYF
TRBV7-8	-	-	13	TRBJ2-7	TGTGCCAGCAGCTTAGGGGGCGTCTACGAGCAGTACTTC	CASSLGGVYEQYF
TRBV9	TRBD1	few	13	TRBJ2-7	TGTGCCAGCAGCGTAGGGGACAGCTACGAGCAGTACTTC	CASSVGDSYEQYF
TRBV13	TRBD2	-	14	TRBJ2-7	TGTGCCAGCAGCGGTAGCGGGAGCACGGGGGAGCAGTACTTC	CASSGSGSTGEQYF
TRBV28	-	-	15	TRBJ2-5	TGTGCCAGCAGTTCGGACAGAGAATTGAGGGAGACCCAGTACTTC	CASSSDRELRETQYF
TRBV7-3	TRBD2	-	16	TRBJ2-2	TGTGCCAGCAGCTTCGGACTAGCGCGGAACACCGGGGAGCTGTTTTTT	CASSFGLARNTGELFF
TRBV6-1	-	few	15	TRBJ2-1	TGTGCCAGCAGTGAAGGGGTGGGACACTACAATGAGCAGTTCTTC	CASSEGVGHYNEQFF
TRBV7-9	-	few	16	TRBJ1-2	TGTGCCAGCAGCAGCTTAGGGACTGAATCTAACTATGGCTACACCTTC	CASSSLGTESNYGYTF
TRBV11-2	-	-	15	TRBJ2-5	TGTGCCAGCAGGCAAACAAGGGGTCGCCAAGAGACCCAGTACTTC	CASRQTRGRQETQYF
TRBV9	-	-	17	TRBJ1-1	TGTGCCAGCAGCGTAGATATTAGCCCCAATGTCGGCACTGAAGCTTTCTTT	CASSVDISPNVGTEAFF
TRBV28	-	many	15	TRBJ2-7	TGTGCCAGCAGTCCCTGGGGCAGCGCCTCCTACGAGCAGTACTTC	CASSPWGSASYEQYF
TRBV28	-	-	18	TRBJ2-3	TGTGCCAGCATCCCCCCCGGTGGGTTGTCCGCAACCATGGATACGCAGTATTTT	CASIPPGGLSATMDTQYF
TRBV9	-	-	13	TRBJ2-1	TGTGCCAGCAGCGTACTTAGCGAAGGTGAGCAGTTCTTC	CASSVLSEGEQFF
TRBV28	-	-	13	TRBJ2-2	TGTGCCAGCAAAGCCCAGAACACCGGGGAGCTGTTTTTT	CASKAQNTGELFF
TRBV28	-	few	15	TRBJ2-5	TGTGCCAGCAGTGAAAGCGGGCGGGTTCAAGAGACCCAGTACTTC	CASSESGRVQETQYF
TRBV18	-	-	13	TRBJ1-5	TGTGCCAGCTCAGAAAATAGCAATCAGCCCCAGCATTTT	CASSENSNQPQHF
TRBV18	TRBD1	-	15	TRBJ1-5	TGTGCCAGCTCACCAATCGGACAGGGAAGTCAGCCCCAGCATTTT	CASSPIGQGSQPQHF
TRBV19	TRBD1	-	16	TRBJ1-5	TGTGCCAGTAGTACCTACGGACAGGGGGCTGGGCAGCCCCAGCATTTT	CASSTYGQGAGQPQHF
TRBV5-6	-	many	15	TRBJ1-1	TGTGCCAGCACCCTGGCTGGGGGCTTGCTCACTGAAGCTTTCTTT	CASTLAGGLLTEAFF
TRBV11-3	-	-	14	TRBJ1-3	TGTGCCAGCAGCTTAGATTCATCTGGAAACACCATATATTTT	CASSLDSSGNTIYF
TRBV29-1	TRBD1	-	14	TRBJ1-6	TGCAGCGTCGGAGTAGGACAGGGGGGTTCACCCCTCCACTTT	CSVGVGQGGSPLHF
TRBV7-9	-	-	11	TRBJ2-5	TGTGCCAGCAGCTTGCTCGGGGCCCAGTACTTC	CASSLLGAQYF
TRBV4-3	TRBD2	-	16	TRBJ2-7	TGCGCCAGCAGCCAAGATCGGAATAGCGGGGGCCACGAGCAGTACTTC	CASSQDRNSGGHEQYF
TRBV19	-	-	14	TRBJ2-7	TGTGCCAGTAGTAGATTAGCGGCGCCCTACGAGCAGTACTTC	CASSRLAAPYEQYF
TRBV7-9	-	-	15	TRBJ2-3	TGTGCCAGCAGCTTAGGGAGGTGGGGGACAGATACGCAGTATTTT	CASSLGRWGTDTQYF
TRBV30	-	-	13	TRBJ1-2	TGTGCCTGGACCCAACGGGGGAACGATGGCTACACCTTC	CAWTQRGNDGYTF
TRBV27	-	-	15	TRBJ2-7	TGTGCCAGCAGTTTATCCAGGGCGCAAACCTACGAGCAGTACTTC	CASSLSRAQTYEQYF
TRBV19	-	-	12	TRBJ2-6	TGTGCCAGTAGTGTAGTTACCAACGTCCTGACTTTC	CASSVVTNVLTF
TRBV4-3	-	few	12	TRBJ2-3	TGCGCCAGCAGCCAGCAGGCAGATACGCAGTATTTT	CASSQQADTQYF
TRBV5-1	-	-	15	TRBJ1-1	TGCGCCAGCAGCTTTTCCGGGACAATGAACACTGAAGCTTTCTTT	CASSFSGTMNTEAFF
TRBV5-4	-	-	12	TRBJ1-1	TGTGCCAGCACGTACGGGGGCGCTGAAGCTTTCTTT	CASTYGGAEAFF